These 2 T cell receptor beta chains came from one sample sequenced in a study of spatial heterogeneity in lung cancer (dated by TCRdb to the late 2010s). The sample's time point label is to be understood as: blood at routine non-recurrence follow-up after resection. The protocol used for the library was 5' RACE. Sequenced using a NextSeq 500. TCRdb applied fastp at Q25 and MiXCR to the public reads, then kept only in-frame beta chains. All rows with the same CDR3 protein become a single entry with the most common DNA and genes. The sample records around 3,000 distinct CDR3 sequences, roughly 51% of which are singletons. The biggest ten clones account for around 3.2% of the sample. Sample: PBMCs, taken at follow-up. These receptors originate from a male donor with early-stage non-small cell lung cancer.

This clonotype was counted between two and nine times. The library was prepared for alpha chains; this beta chain is a stray read, so its frequency means little. The chain combines TRBV28 with TRBJ2-5, with 11 bases lining up with TRBD1. This CDR3 region has 13 residues. The germline CDR1 and CDR2 sequences are MDHEN and SYDVKM. Trimming removed 8 bases from V and 3 bases from J; junction bases left unmatched: 2. The CDR3 DNA is TGTGCCAGCGGACAGGGGGCTAAAGAGACCCAGTACTTC. Protein product: CASGQGAKETQYF.

With respect to this clonotype: Because the library targeted alpha chains, this beta chain is an off-target read whose size means little. The genes are TRBV6-5 and TRBJ2-7, with 9 nucleotides matching TRBD1. Trimming at V came to 6 bases and at J to 3 bases, leaving 12 bases not matched to a gene. Germline CDR1 MNHEY, CDR2 SVGAGI. The CDR3 covers 16 residues. The CDR3 sequence is CASSPQQGARDYEQYF. Written as DNA, the CDR3 is TGTGCCAGCAGCCCCCAACAGGGGGCGCGGGACTACGAGCAGTACTTC.